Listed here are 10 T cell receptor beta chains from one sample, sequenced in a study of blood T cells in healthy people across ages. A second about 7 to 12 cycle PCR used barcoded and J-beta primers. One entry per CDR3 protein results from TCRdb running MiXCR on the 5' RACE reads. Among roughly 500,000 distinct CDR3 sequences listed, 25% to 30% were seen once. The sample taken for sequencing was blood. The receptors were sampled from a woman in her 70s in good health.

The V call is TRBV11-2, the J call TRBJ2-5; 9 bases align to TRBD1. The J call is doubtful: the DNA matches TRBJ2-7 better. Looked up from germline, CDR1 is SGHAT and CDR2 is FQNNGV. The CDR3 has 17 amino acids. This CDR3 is CASSLDRGTGWSYEQYF. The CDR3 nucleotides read TGTGCCAGCAGCTTAGATCGGGGGACAGGGTGGTCCTACGAGCAGTACTTC.

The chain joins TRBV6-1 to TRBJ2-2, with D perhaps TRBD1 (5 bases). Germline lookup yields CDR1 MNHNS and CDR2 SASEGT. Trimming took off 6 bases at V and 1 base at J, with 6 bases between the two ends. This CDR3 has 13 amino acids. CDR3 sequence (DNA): TGTGCCAGCAGGACAGAGAACACCGGGGAGCTGTTTTTT. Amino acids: CASRTENTGELFF.

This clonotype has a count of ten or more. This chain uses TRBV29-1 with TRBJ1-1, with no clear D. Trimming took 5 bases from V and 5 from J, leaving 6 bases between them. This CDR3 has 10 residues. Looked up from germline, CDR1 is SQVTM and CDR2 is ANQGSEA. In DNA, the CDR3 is TGCAGCGTTACAAAAACTGAAGCTTTCTTT. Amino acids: CSVTKTEAFF. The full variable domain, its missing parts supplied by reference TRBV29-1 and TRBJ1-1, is SAVISQKPSRDICQRGTSLTIQCQVDSQVTMMFWYRQQPGQSLTLIATANQGSEATYESGFVIDKFPISRPNLTFSTLTVSNMSPEDSSIYLCSVTKTEAFFGQGTRLTVV.

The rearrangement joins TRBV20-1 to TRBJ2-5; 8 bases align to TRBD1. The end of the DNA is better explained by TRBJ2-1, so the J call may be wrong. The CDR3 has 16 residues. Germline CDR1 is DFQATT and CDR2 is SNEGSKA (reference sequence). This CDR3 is CSARAAGGGAGNEQFF. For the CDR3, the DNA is TGCAGTGCTAGGGCGGCAGGGGGCGGGGCAGGCAATGAGCAGTTCTTC.

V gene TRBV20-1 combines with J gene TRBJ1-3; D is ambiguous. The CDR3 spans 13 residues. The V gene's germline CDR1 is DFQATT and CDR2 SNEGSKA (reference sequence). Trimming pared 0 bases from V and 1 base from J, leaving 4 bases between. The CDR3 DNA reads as TGCAGTGCTAGAGATGAATCTGGAAACACCATATATTTT. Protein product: CSARDESGNTIYF.

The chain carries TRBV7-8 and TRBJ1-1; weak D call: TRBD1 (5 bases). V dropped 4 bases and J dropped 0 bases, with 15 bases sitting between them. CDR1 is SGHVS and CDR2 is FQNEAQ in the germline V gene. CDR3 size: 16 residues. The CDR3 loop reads CASSSKDAGLNTEAFF. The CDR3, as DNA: TGTGCCAGCAGCTCGAAGGATGCGGGGCTGAACACTGAAGCTTTCTTT.

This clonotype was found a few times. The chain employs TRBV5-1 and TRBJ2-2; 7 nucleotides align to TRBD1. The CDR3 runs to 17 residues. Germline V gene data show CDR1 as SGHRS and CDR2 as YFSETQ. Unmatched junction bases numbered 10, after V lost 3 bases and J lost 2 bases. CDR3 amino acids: CASSSLAGTANTGELFF. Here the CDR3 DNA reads TGCGCCAGCAGCTCCCTGGCCGGGACAGCAAACACCGGGGAGCTGTTTTTT.

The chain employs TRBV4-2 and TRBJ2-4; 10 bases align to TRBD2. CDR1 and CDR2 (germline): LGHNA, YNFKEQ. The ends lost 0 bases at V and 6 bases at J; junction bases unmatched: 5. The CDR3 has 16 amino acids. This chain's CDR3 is CASSQDKRGGLNIQYF. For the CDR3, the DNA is TGTGCCAGCAGCCAAGATAAGCGGGGGGGCCTAAACATTCAGTACTTC.

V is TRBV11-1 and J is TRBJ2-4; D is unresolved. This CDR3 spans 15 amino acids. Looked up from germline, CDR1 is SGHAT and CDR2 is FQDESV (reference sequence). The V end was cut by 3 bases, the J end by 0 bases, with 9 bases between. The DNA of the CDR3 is TGTGCCAGCAGCTTTGGGGATTCAGCCAAAAACATTCAGTACTTC. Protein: CASSFGDSAKNIQYF. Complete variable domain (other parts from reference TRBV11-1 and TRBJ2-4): EAEVAQSPRYKITEKSQAVAFWCDPISGHATLYWYRQILGQGPELLVQFQDESVVDDSQLPKDRFSAERLKGVDSTLKIQPAELGDSAMYLCASSFGDSAKNIQYFGAGTRLSVL.

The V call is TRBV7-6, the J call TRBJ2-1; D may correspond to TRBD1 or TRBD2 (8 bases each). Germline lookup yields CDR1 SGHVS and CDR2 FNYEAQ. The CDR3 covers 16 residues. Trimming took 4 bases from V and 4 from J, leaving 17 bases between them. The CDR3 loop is CASSSGGGGPYNEQFF. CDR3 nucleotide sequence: TGTGCCAGCAGCTCAGGGGGCGGGGGGCCGTACAATGAGCAGTTCTTC. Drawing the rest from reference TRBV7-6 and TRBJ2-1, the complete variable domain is GAGVSQSPRYKVTKRGQDVALRCDPISGHVSLYWYRQALGQGPEFLTYFNYEAQQDKSGLPNDRFSAERPEGSISTLTIQRTEQRDSAMYRCASSSGGGGPYNEQFFGPGTRLTVL.